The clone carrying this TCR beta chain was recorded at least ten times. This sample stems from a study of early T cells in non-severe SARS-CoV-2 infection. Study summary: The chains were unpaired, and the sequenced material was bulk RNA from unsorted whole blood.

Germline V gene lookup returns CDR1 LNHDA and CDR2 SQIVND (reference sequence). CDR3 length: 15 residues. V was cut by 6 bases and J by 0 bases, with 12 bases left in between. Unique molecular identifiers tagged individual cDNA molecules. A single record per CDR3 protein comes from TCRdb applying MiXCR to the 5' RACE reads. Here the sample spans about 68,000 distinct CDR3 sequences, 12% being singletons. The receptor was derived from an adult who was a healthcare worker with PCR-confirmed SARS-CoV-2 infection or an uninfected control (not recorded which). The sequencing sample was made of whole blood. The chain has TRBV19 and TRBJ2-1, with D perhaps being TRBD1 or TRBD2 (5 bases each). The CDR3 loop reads CASRGDAVSYNEQFF. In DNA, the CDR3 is TGTGCCAGTAGAGGGGACGCCGTCTCCTACAATGAGCAGTTCTTC.